What follows are 30 T cell receptor beta chains derived from one specimen sequenced in a study of graft-versus-host responses after intestinal transplantation. No antigen is known for these receptors. Produced via immunoSEQ multiplex PCR; TCRdb's table is partial and in-frame only. The repertoire consists of 77,000 or so clones, with just under 95% occurring once and the leading ten covering around 0.53%. The starting material was unstimulated CD8+ T cells sorted from spleen or lymph node cells, obtained before intestinal transplant. These TCRs come from a human donor who received an intestinal transplant.

The J gene is TRBJ1-2, the V gene TRBV6-5; weak D call: TRBD1 (6 bases). CDR3 length: 16 residues. CDR1 and CDR2 (germline): MNHEY, SVGAGI. Trimming left V 0 bases short and J 7 bases short, with 18 bases between. In nucleotides, the CDR3 is TGTGCCAGCAGTTACTCGGCCAGGGGCCTACCCGTTGGCTACACCTTC. This encodes CASSYSARGLPVGYTF.

In this sample, this clone turned up once. V and J are TRBV27 and TRBJ2-7, with D perhaps matching TRBD1 (5 bases). V lost 2 bases and J lost 2, with 10 bases in between. CDR3 size: 14 residues. CDR1 is MNHEY, CDR2 SMNVEV, per germline (reference sequence). The CDR3 is CASSLAQGAYEQYF. As DNA, the CDR3 is TGTGCCAGCAGTTTAGCGCAGGGTGCCTACGAGCAGTACTTC.

The V and J genes are TRBV4-1 and TRBJ1-5; 9 bases fit TRBD1. The CDR3 length is 15 residues. Trimming took 4 bases from V and 4 from J; bases not matched to a gene: 5. CDR1 is MGHRA, CDR2 YSYEKL, per germline. The CDR3 DNA reads TGCGCCAGCAGCCCTTGGGACAGGGAAAATCAGCCCCAGCATTTT. Its protein is CASSPWDRENQPQHF.

This clone appeared a single time. The chain is built from TRBV19 and TRBJ1-1, with D possibly matching TRBD1 (5 bases). The germline V gene has CDR1 LNHDA and CDR2 SQIVND (reference sequence). The CDR3 consists of 14 residues. The germline V and J ends were trimmed by 2 bases and 6 bases, with 13 bases remaining between them. CDR3 in DNA: TGTGCCAGTAGTATATCGGGGGTTGGCGCTGAAGCTTTCTTT. It codes for CASSISGVGAEAFF.

V usage is TRBV9 and J usage is TRBJ2-3, with 11 bases fitting TRBD2. J lost 2 bases, V lost 4 bases, and 6 bases had no gene match. This CDR3 spans 16 amino acids. CDR1 is SGDLS and CDR2 is YYNGEE in the germline V gene. The CDR3 DNA is TGTGCCAGCAGCTCGGGACTAGCGGAGCCCACAGATACGCAGTATTTT. It yields the protein CASSSGLAEPTDTQYF. The full variable domain, its missing parts supplied by reference TRBV9 and TRBJ2-3, is DSGVTQTPKHLITATGQRVTLRCSPRSGDLSVYWYQQSLDQGLQFLIQYYNGEERAKGNILERFSAQQFPDLHSELNLSSLELGDSALYFCASSSGLAEPTDTQYFGPGTRLTVL.

The CDR3 DNA reads TGCGCCAGCGCGGGGACAGGGGGTAGCACAGATACGCAGTATTTT. Its translation: CASAGTGGSTDTQYF. The chain links TRBV5-1 to TRBJ2-3; 11 bases agree with TRBD1. After removal of 7 bases from V and 0 bases from J, the junction contained 4 bases not matched to a gene. In germline, CDR1 is SGHRS, CDR2 YFSETQ. This CDR3 is built from 15 residues. Full variable domain (outside the CDR3, taken from reference TRBV5-1 and TRBJ2-3): KAGVTQTPRYLIKTRGQQVTLSCSPISGHRSVSWYQQTPGQGLQFLFEYFSETQRNKGNFPGRFSGRQFSNSRSEMNVSTLELGDSALYLCASAGTGGSTDTQYFGPGTRLTVL.

The V gene is TRBV5-5, the J gene TRBJ2-3; D ambiguous. V was trimmed by 1 base and J by 0 bases, leaving 6 bases between them. Germline V gives CDR1 SGHKS, CDR2 YYEKEE (reference sequence). This CDR3 comprises 14 residues. The CDR3 reads CASSLITSTDTQYF. The DNA of the CDR3 is TGTGCCAGCAGCTTGATAACTAGCACAGATACGCAGTATTTT. Looking up the rest from reference TRBV5-5 and TRBJ2-3 gives the full variable domain: DAGVTQSPTHLIKTRGQQVTLRCSPISGHKSVSWYQQVLGQGPQFIFQYYEKEERGRGNFPDRFSARQFPNYSSELNVNALLLGDSALYLCASSLITSTDTQYFGPGTRLTVL.

This rearrangement joins TRBV7-9 to TRBJ1-4; 8 bases match TRBD1. CDR1 and CDR2 from the germline V gene are SEHNR and FQNEAQ (reference sequence). The junction had 9 bases not matched to a gene; V was cut back by 5 bases and J by 7 bases. The CDR3 loop spans 15 amino acids. The CDR3 DNA follows: TGTGCCAGCAGCCCCCCGGGCCAGGGGGCTGAAAAACTGTTTTTT. It yields the protein CASSPPGQGAEKLFF.

The V and J genes are TRBV5-1 and TRBJ1-5; D perhaps matches TRBD1 (5 bases). Per the germline V gene, CDR1 is SGHRS and CDR2 is YFSETQ. This CDR3 contains 14 residues. The V end lost 0 bases, the J end lost 8 bases, and 12 bases lay between the germline ends. CDR3 amino acids: CASSLEPGKEPQHF. DNA of the CDR3: TGCGCCAGCAGCTTGGAGCCAGGGAAAGAGCCCCAGCATTTT.

V and J are TRBV6-5 and TRBJ1-1; D is perhaps TRBD1 (6 bases). Germline V gene sequence: CDR1 MNHEY, CDR2 SVGAGI. The CDR3 is 14 residues long. Between the trimmed V and J ends, which lost 0 bases and 5 bases, there was a span of 10 bases. CDR3 sequence (DNA): TGTGCCAGCAGTTACTCGACAGGAGGGACTGAAGCTTTCTTT. Its protein is CASSYSTGGTEAFF.

V usage is TRBV2 and J usage is TRBJ2-7, with 7 nucleotides matching TRBD2. The J segment lost 1 base and the V segment lost 6 bases, leaving 9 bases of the junction unmatched. Germline loops: CDR1 SNHLY, CDR2 FYNNEI. The CDR3 contains 15 residues. The CDR3 sequence: CASRERLAVSYEQYF. In DNA form, the CDR3 reads TGTGCCAGCAGGGAAAGACTAGCCGTTTCCTACGAGCAGTACTTC.

For the CDR3, the DNA is TGTGCCAGCAGTTCTAGCGGGAGAGGGGTCTACGAGCAGTACTTC. Its protein is CASSSSGRGVYEQYF. The chain joins TRBV27 to TRBJ2-7; 10 nucleotides agree with TRBD2. V dropped 4 bases and J dropped 3; count of bases not matched to a gene: 6. Germline CDR1 MNHEY, CDR2 SMNVEV (reference sequence). This CDR3 is built from 15 residues.

The chain joins TRBV4-1 to TRBJ2-1; D not certain. V was shortened by 3 bases and J by 1 base, with 4 bases between the two germline ends. CDR1 and CDR2 from the germline V gene are MGHRA and YSYEKL. This CDR3 region has 13 residues. CDR3 bases: TGCGCCAGCAGCCAGGTATCCTACAATGAGCAGTTCTTC. Protein product: CASSQVSYNEQFF.

V is TRBV4-2 and J is TRBJ2-3; D gene ambiguous. V was trimmed by 1 base and J by 1 base, leaving 9 bases between them. Germline assignment: CDR1 LGHNA and CDR2 YNFKEQ. The CDR3 is 15 amino acids. CDR3 sequence: CASSQGDPGTDTQYF. The CDR3 DNA reads as TGTGCCAGCAGCCAAGGGGATCCTGGCACAGATACGCAGTATTTT.

The rearrangement joins TRBV19 to TRBJ1-4, with TRBD1 as a possible D gene (6 bases). V dropped 2 bases and J dropped 5 bases, with 12 bases sitting between them. Germline V gives CDR1 LNHDA, CDR2 SQIVND (reference sequence). The CDR3 runs to 15 residues. DNA of the CDR3: TGTGCCAGTAGTATATATAGGACAGAGAATGAAAAACTGTTTTTT. Its protein product is CASSIYRTENEKLFF.

This chain links TRBV18 with TRBJ2-7, with 8 bases fitting TRBD2. The V gene's germline CDR1 is KGHSH and CDR2 LQKENI. The CDR3 contains 14 residues. The ends lost 2 bases at V and 4 bases at J; junction bases unmatched: 4. The CDR3 nucleotides read TGTGCCAGCTCACCAGGGCGGGAGGTTTACGAGCAGTACTTC. Its protein is CASSPGREVYEQYF.

This rearrangement joins TRBV10-1 to TRBJ2-1; TRBD2 is a possible D gene (5 bases). This CDR3 region has 13 residues. The germline V gene encodes CDR1 WNHNN and CDR2 SYGVQD (reference sequence). V was trimmed by 3 bases and J by 4 bases, leaving 7 bases between them. This CDR3 is CASSDAGYNEQFF. In DNA, the CDR3 is TGCGCCAGCAGTGATGCGGGTTACAATGAGCAGTTCTTC.

This chain connects TRBV27 to TRBJ2-7, with TRBD1 matching over 9 bases. The CDR3 loop spans 14 amino acids. Germline V gene lookup returns CDR1 MNHEY and CDR2 SMNVEV (reference sequence). Trimming took 4 bases from V and 4 from J; bases not matched to a gene: 5. The CDR3 DNA sequence: TGTGCCAGCAGTTCAGGGGACAGGGCGTACGAGCAGTACTTC. Protein sequence: CASSSGDRAYEQYF.

The chain joins TRBV7-9 to TRBJ2-2; no firm D call. CDR1 and CDR2 from the germline V gene are SEHNR and FQNEAQ (reference sequence). The CDR3 runs to 14 residues. With 2 bases removed from V and 3 bases from J, the gap between germline ends came to 7 bases. This CDR3 is CASSLLGYTGELFF. Here the CDR3 DNA reads TGTGCCAGCAGCTTATTAGGCTACACCGGGGAGCTGTTTTTT.

The chain couples TRBV5-1 to TRBJ1-1; 7 bases fit TRBD1. V shed 4 bases and J 1 base; nucleotides not matched to a gene: 13. Looked up from germline, CDR1 is SGHRS and CDR2 is YFSETQ. This CDR3 has 17 amino acids. This CDR3 is CASSPTETGPGNTEAFF. CDR3 nucleotides: TGCGCCAGCAGCCCGACGGAGACAGGGCCAGGGAACACTGAAGCTTTCTTT.

The chain links TRBV7-9 to TRBJ2-2; D ambiguous. The CDR3 is made up of 12 amino acids. Germline V lookup: CDR1 SEHNR, CDR2 FQNEAQ (reference sequence). V was cut by 3 bases and J by 7 bases, with 6 bases left in between. CDR3 amino acids: CASSLSDGELFF. In DNA form, the CDR3 reads TGTGCCAGCAGCTTGTCGGACGGGGAGCTGTTTTTT. The full variable domain, its missing parts supplied by reference TRBV7-9 and TRBJ2-2, is DTGVSQNPRHKITKRGQNVTFRCDPISEHNRLYWYRQTLGQGPEFLTYFQNEAQLEKSRLLSDRFSAERPKGSFSTLEIQRTEQGDSAMYLCASSLSDGELFFGEGSRLTVL.

This chain connects TRBV7-9 to TRBJ2-7; 14 nucleotides align to TRBD2. The CDR3 contains 16 residues. CDR1 and CDR2 (germline): SEHNR, FQNEAQ (reference sequence). V was pared by 2 bases and J by 5 bases, with 5 bases of the junction left unmatched. The CDR3 bases are TGTGCCAGCAGCTTACTGGGACTAGCGGGAGTTCACGAGCAGTACTTC. Translated: CASSLLGLAGVHEQYF.

The chain carries TRBV29-1 and TRBJ2-2; 7 nucleotides line up with TRBD2. CDR3 size: 13 residues. In germline, CDR1 is SQVTM, CDR2 ANQGSEA. With V trimmed by 4 bases and J by 6 bases, 5 bases remained unmatched. The CDR3 nucleotides read TGCAGCGTTGGGGAGGGTTCGGCCGGGGAGCTGTTTTTT. Its protein is CSVGEGSAGELFF.

This rearrangement joins TRBV2 to TRBJ2-7, with D possibly TRBD1 on 5 matching bases. The V gene lost 4 bases and the J gene lost 2 bases, with 9 bases spanning the gap. Germline CDR1 SNHLY, CDR2 FYNNEI. The CDR3 loop spans 13 amino acids. In DNA form, the CDR3 reads TGTGCCAGCAGTGTGGGCAGGGCCTACGAGCAGTACTTC. Its protein product is CASSVGRAYEQYF.

The genes are TRBV19 and TRBJ2-7; 12 bases fit TRBD1. J gave up 2 bases and V 4 bases, and 6 bases lay outside the gene matches. This CDR3 is built from 16 residues. Germline V CDR1 and CDR2: LNHDA, SQIVND (reference sequence). DNA for the CDR3: TGTGCCAGTAGTAGGGGGGGGACAGGGGGCCCCTACGAGCAGTACTTC. It specifies CASSRGGTGGPYEQYF.

This chain uses TRBV28 with TRBJ1-5; a weak D match, TRBD1 (6 bases). Germline lookup yields CDR1 MDHEN and CDR2 SYDVKM. This CDR3 has 14 residues. Trimming cost V 5 bases and J 2 bases, with 10 bases left between them. The CDR3 here is CASSTYRGNQPQHF. DNA for the CDR3: TGTGCCAGCAGTACATACAGGGGCAATCAGCCCCAGCATTTT.

V usage is TRBV30 and J usage is TRBJ1-4; TRBD1 agrees at 9 bases. Trimming at V came to 0 bases and at J to 6 bases, leaving 17 bases not matched to a gene. The CDR3 is 19 amino acids. The V gene's germline CDR1 is GTSNPN and CDR2 SVGIG (reference sequence). The CDR3 protein is CAWSVGLAGTGRTDEKLFF. The CDR3 nucleotides are TGTGCCTGGAGTGTTGGGTTGGCGGGGACAGGGAGGACGGATGAAAAACTGTTTTTT.

The chain carries TRBV4-3 and TRBJ2-5; D possibly corresponds to TRBD2 (6 bases). With 2 bases removed from V and 1 base from J, the gap between germline ends came to 17 bases. The CDR3 has 17 residues. Germline V gene lookup returns CDR1 LGHNA and CDR2 YSLEER. CDR3: CASSQSGHLAAQETQYF. CDR3 bases: TGCGCCAGCAGCCAATCTGGGCACTTAGCGGCCCAAGAGACCCAGTACTTC.

This chain joins TRBV6-5 and TRBJ1-1; 7 nucleotides align to TRBD1. V shed 6 bases and J 8 bases; nucleotides not matched to a gene: 9. The CDR3 contains 13 residues. CDR1 is MNHEY and CDR2 is SVGAGI in the germline V gene. The CDR3, as DNA: TGTGCCAGCAGATCGGGACAGTACGCAGAAGCTTTCTTT. This sequence encodes CASRSGQYAEAFF.

The chain joins TRBV2 to TRBJ2-6; D not certain. CDR1 is SNHLY, CDR2 FYNNEI, per germline. The V gene lost 3 bases and the J gene lost 0 bases, with 3 bases spanning the gap. This CDR3 has 14 amino acids. CDR3: CASSESSGANVLTF. DNA of the CDR3: TGTGCCAGCAGTGAGAGCTCTGGGGCCAACGTCCTGACTTTC. Supplemented by reference TRBV2 and TRBJ2-6, the full variable domain reads EPEVTQTPSHQVTQMGQEVILRCVPISNHLYFYWYRQILGQKVEFLVSFYNNEISEKSEIFDDQFSVERPDGSNFTLKIRSTKLEDSAMYFCASSESSGANVLTFGAGSRLTVL.